Reported below is one TCR beta chain. These data belong to a study of blood T cell repertoires in COVID-19. Study-level background: Specimens from acute and convalescent COVID-19 originated in the United States, Italy and Spain. The cDNA or gDNA used as material had been derived from T cells, B-cell-depleted T cells, or PBMCs.

How the authors handled the data: Amplification of reference gene primers was used by the study to estimate nucleated cell counts. The method was immunoSEQ multiplex PCR; TCRdb's version includes in-frame clones alone and lacks a portion of them. From that table come the V and J calls and clone size; the DNA was used to work out D and trimming. The table records tens of thousands of clones, about nine tenths of them present only once. The CDR3 runs 16 residues. With 4 bases removed from V and 4 bases from J, the gap between germline ends came to 20 bases. Germline-derived CDR1 and CDR2 are SGHRS and YFSETQ.

Sequenced material: peripheral blood. The V call is TRBV5-1, the J call TRBJ1-2, with D unresolved. This receptor was identified in a man aged 50-60 years with acute or convalescent COVID-19. The CDR3 spells CASSPRSDSTSYGYTF. The CDR3, as DNA: TGCGCCAGCAGCCCCCGGTCGGACTCCACTTCCTATGGCTACACCTTC. The entire variable domain, with the rest obtained from reference TRBV5-1 and TRBJ1-2, is as follows: KAGVTQTPRYLIKTRGQQVTLSCSPISGHRSVSWYQQTPGQGLQFLFEYFSETQRNKGNFPGRFSGRQFSNSRSEMNVSTLELGDSALYLCASSPRSDSTSYGYTFGSGTRLTVV.